The sequence of this T cell receptor beta chain was determined in a study of control samples from healthy donors and cancer patients. This clone was detected only once. Per the germline V gene, CDR1 is MGHDK and CDR2 is SYGVNS. The trim removed 3 bases at V and 2 bases at J, leaving 4 bases unmatched. This CDR3 has 15 amino acids. The method was immunoSEQ multiplex PCR; TCRdb's version includes in-frame clones alone and lacks a portion of them. Of some 150,000 clones listed, around 94% were seen once; the top ten hold 11% to 15%. Sequencing input: PBMCs. The chain employs TRBV25-1 and TRBJ1-2, with 9 bases fitting TRBD1. The receptor was derived from a man between 60 and 70 years old with colorectal cancer. The CDR3, as DNA: TGTGCCAGCAGTGATACAGGGGGCTTAAACTATGGCTACACCTTC. Its protein product is CASSDTGGLNYGYTF.